Sequencing of this T cell receptor beta chain was carried out in a study of T-cell memory formation after mild COVID-19. Study-wide points: From day 15 to 85, contracting clones were balanced between CD4 and CD8, whereas later expanders leaned toward CD4+. CD4+ contracting clones were mainly CM and EM; CD8+ ones, EMRA.

TCRdb used MiXCR to reprocess the 5' RACE reads, holding one entry per CDR3 protein. The table shows approximately 490,000 distinct CDR3 sequences, with 20% occurring only once. This clonotype was detected a few times. Its target is unknown. The CDR3 has 18 amino acids. Germline V lookup: CDR1 SGHRS, CDR2 YFSETQ. The V end lost 4 bases, the J end lost 0 bases, and 20 bases lay between the germline ends. The receptor was derived from an adult woman who had mild COVID-19 (a few samples of this study predate the infection). Cell type and time point are not known. The genes are TRBV5-1 and TRBJ2-1; weak D call: TRBD2 (6 bases). The specimen was PBMCs or a T cell subset sorted from them (not recorded which). The CDR3 DNA reads TGCGCCAGCAGCCGCCCACTAGTAGCTAGCGACTCCTACAATGAGCAGTTCTTC. Its translation is CASSRPLVASDSYNEQFF.